This entry concerns a single T cell receptor beta chain. The V end was cut by 5 bases, the J end by 0 bases, with 14 bases between. The CDR3 contains 16 residues. CDR1 is LNHDA, CDR2 SQIVND, per germline (reference sequence). These data come from a study of CD39 and CD103 CD8 tumor-infiltrating T cells. Study context: An ovarian cancer patient and two HNSCC patients had repertoire comparisons shown.

Clones were read by immunoSEQ multiplex PCR, and TCRdb kept only the in-frame ones, dropping some. The sample holds roughly 5,100 clones, approximately 70% seen once. At sample collection, these patients were off therapy. Memory CD8 T cells were sorted as CD8+CD4-CD45RA-, any CCR7 status. This sequence originates from a human donor with head and neck squamous cell carcinoma. The sequenced sample consisted of CD8+ T cells sorted from blood. Specified subset: total memory CD8 T cells (CD45RA-CCR7+/-) from blood or uninvolved lymph node. The chain carries TRBV19 and TRBJ1-3, with D perhaps TRBD1 (5 bases). CDR3 residues: CASSAQVPTSGNTIYF. The CDR3, as DNA: TGTGCCAGTAGTGCACAGGTCCCGACCTCTGGAAACACCATATATTTT.